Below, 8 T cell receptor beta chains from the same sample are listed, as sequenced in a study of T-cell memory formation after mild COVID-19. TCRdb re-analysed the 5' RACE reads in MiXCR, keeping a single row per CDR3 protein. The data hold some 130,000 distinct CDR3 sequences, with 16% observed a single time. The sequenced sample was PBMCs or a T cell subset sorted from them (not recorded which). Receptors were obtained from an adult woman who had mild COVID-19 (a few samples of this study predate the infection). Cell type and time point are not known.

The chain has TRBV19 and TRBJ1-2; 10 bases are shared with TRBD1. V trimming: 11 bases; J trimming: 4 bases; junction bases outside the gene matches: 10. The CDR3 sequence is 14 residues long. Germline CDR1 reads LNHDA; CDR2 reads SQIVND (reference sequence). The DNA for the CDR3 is TGTGCCGGAACCGGGACAGGGGTTCCCTATGGCTACACCTTC. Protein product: CAGTGTGVPYGYTF.

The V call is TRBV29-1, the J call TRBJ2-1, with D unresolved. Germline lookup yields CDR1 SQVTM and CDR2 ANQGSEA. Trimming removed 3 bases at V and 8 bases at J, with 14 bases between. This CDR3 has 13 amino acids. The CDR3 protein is CSVEWPIGDEQFF. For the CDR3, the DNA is TGCAGCGTTGAGTGGCCAATCGGTGATGAGCAGTTCTTC.

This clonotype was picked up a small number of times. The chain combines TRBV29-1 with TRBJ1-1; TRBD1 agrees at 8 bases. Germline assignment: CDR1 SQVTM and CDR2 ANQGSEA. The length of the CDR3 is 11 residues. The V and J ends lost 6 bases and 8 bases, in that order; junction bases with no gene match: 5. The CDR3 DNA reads TGCAGCGTGACTCGGGACAGGGAAGCTTTCTTT. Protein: CSVTRDREAFF.

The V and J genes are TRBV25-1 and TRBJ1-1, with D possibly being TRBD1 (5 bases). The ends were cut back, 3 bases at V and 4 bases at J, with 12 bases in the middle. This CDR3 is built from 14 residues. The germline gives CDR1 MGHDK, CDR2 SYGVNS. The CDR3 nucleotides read TGTGCCAGCAGTGATCCGGGAGGGGTCACTGAAGCTTTCTTT. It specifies CASSDPGGVTEAFF.

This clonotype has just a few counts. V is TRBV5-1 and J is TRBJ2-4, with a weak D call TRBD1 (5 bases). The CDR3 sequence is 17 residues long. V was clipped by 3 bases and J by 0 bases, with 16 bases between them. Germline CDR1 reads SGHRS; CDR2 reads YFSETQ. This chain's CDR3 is CASSSTGVPLAKNIQYF. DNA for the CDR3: TGCGCCAGCAGCTCAACAGGAGTGCCTCTAGCCAAAAACATTCAGTACTTC.

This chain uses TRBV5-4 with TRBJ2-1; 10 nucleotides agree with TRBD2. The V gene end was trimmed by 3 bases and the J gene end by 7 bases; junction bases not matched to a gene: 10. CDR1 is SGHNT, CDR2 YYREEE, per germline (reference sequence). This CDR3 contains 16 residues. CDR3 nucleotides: TGTGCCAGCAGCTCCCCAGGAGCGGGAGGGCTGAATGAGCAGTTCTTC. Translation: CASSSPGAGGLNEQFF.

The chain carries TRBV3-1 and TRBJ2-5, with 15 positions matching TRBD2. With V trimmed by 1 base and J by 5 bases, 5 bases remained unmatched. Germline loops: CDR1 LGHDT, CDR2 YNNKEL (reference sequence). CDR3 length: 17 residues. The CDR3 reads CASSQGTSGGARETQYF. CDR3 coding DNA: TGTGCCAGCAGCCAAGGGACTAGCGGGGGGGCGAGGGAGACCCAGTACTTC.

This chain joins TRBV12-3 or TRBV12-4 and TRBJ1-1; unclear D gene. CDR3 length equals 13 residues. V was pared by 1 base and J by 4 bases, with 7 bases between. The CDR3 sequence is CASSLGEATEAFF. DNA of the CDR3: TGTGCCAGCAGTTTAGGGGAGGCCACTGAAGCTTTCTTT.